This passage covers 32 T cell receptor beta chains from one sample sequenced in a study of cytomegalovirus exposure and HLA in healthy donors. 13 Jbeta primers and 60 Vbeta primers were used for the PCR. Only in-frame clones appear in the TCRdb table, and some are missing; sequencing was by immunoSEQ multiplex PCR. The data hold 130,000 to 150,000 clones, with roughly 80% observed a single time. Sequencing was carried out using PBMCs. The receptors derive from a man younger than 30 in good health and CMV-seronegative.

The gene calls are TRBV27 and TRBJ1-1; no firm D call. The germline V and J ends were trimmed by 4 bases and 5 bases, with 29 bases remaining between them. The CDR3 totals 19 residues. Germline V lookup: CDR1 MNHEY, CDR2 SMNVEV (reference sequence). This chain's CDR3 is CASSSPTIPGLGVSTEAFF. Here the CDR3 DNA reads TGTGCCAGCAGTTCCCCGACAATACCCGGTCTCGGGGTCTCAACTGAAGCTTTCTTT.

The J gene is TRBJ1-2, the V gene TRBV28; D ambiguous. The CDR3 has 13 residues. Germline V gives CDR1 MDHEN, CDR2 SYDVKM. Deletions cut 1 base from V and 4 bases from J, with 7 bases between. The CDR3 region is CASSLSSVYGYTF. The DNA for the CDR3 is TGTGCCAGCAGTTTATCATCAGTCTATGGCTACACCTTC.

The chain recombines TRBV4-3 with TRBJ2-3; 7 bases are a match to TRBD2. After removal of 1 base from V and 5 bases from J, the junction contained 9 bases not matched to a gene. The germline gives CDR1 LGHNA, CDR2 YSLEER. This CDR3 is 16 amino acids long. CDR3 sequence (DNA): TGCGCCAGCAGCCAAGGAAGCGGGGCCTGGGGAGATACGCAGTATTTT. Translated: CASSQGSGAWGDTQYF.

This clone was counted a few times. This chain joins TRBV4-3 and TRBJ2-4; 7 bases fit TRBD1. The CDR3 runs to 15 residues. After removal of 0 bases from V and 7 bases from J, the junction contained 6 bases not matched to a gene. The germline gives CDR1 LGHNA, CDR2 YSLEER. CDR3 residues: CASSQETGKWNIQYF. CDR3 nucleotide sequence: TGCGCCAGCAGCCAAGAGACAGGGAAGTGGAACATTCAGTACTTC.

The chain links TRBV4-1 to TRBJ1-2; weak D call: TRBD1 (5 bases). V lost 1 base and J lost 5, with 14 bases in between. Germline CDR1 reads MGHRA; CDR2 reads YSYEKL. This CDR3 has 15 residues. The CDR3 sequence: CASSQGTFEGYGYTF. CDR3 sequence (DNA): TGCGCCAGCAGCCAAGGGACATTTGAAGGGTATGGCTACACCTTC.

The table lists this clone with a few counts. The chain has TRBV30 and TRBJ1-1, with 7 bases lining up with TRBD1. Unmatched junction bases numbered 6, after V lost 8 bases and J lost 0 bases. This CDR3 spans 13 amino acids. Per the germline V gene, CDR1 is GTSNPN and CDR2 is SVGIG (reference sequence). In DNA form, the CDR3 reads TGTGCCGGGGACAGACTTATGAACACTGAAGCTTTCTTT. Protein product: CAGDRLMNTEAFF.

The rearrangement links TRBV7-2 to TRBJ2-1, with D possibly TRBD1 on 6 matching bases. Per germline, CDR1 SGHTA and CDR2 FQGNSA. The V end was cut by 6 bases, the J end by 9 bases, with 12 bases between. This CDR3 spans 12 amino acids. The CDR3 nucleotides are TGTGCCAGCAGATCAGGGGTGCCTGAGCAGTTCTTC. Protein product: CASRSGVPEQFF.

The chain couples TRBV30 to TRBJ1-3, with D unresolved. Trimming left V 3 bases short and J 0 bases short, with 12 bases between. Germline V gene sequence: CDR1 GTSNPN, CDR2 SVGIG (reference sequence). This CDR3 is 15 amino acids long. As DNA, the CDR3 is TGTGCCTGGAGGCTGACTGCCGCCTCTGGAAACACCATATATTTT. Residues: CAWRLTAASGNTIYF. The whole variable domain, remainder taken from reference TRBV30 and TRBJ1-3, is SQTIHQWPATLVQPVGSPLSLECTVEGTSNPNLYWYRQAAGRGLQLLFYSVGIGQISSEVPQNLSASRPQDRQFILSSKKLLLSDSGFYLCAWRLTAASGNTIYFGEGSWLTVV.

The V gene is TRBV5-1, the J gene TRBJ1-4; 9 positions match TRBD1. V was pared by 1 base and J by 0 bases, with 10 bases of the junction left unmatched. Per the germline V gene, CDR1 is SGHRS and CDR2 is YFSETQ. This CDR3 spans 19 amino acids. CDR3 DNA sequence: TGCGCCAGCAGCTTGAACCTCGGGACAGGGCCCTCAACTAATGAAAAACTGTTTTTT. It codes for CASSLNLGTGPSTNEKLFF.

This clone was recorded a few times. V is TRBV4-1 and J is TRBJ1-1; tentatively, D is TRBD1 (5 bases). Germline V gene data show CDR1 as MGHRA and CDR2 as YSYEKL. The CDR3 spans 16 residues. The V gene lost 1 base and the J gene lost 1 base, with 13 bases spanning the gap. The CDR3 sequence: CASSQVYSGGNTEAFF. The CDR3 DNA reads TGCGCCAGCAGCCAAGTTTATTCGGGGGGGAACACTGAAGCTTTCTTT.

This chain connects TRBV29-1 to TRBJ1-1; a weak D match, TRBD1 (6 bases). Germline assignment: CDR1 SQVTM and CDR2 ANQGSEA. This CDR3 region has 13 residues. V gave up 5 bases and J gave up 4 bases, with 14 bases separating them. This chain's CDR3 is CSVNRAQRTEAFF. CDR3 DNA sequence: TGCAGCGTTAACAGGGCCCAACGCACTGAAGCTTTCTTT.

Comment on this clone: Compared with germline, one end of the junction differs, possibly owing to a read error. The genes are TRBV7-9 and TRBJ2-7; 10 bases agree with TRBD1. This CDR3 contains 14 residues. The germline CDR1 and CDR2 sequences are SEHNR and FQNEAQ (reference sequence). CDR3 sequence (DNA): TGTTCCAGCAGCTTAAGGACAGGGGGCTACGAGCAGTACTTC. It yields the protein CSSSLRTGGYEQYF.

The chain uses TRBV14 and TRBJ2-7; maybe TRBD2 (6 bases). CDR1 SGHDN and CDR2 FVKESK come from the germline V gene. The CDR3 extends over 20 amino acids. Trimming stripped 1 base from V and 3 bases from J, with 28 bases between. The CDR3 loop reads CASSQAPPGLRCLLYYEQYF. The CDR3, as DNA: TGTGCCAGCAGCCAAGCGCCTCCGGGACTCCGATGTCTTCTCTACTACGAGCAGTACTTC. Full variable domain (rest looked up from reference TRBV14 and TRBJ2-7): EAGVTQFPSHSVIEKGQTVTLRCDPISGHDNLYWYRRVMGKEIKFLLHFVKESKQDESGMPNNRFLAERTGGTYSTLKVQPAELEDSGVYFCASSQAPPGLRCLLYYEQYFGPGTRLTVT.

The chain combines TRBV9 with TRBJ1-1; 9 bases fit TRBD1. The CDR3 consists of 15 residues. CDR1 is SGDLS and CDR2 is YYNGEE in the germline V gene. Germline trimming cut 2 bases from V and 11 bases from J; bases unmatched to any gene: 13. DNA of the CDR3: TGTGCCAGCAGCGTCACCGACCTTCCGGGACAGGGTGCTTTCTTT. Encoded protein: CASSVTDLPGQGAFF.

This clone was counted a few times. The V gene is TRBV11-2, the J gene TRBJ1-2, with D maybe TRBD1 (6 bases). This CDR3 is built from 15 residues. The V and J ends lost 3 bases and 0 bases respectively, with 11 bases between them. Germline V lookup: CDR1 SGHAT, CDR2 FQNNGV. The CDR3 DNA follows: TGTGCCAGCAGCTTCGGACAGAGAGCTAACTATGGCTACACCTTC. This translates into CASSFGQRANYGYTF.

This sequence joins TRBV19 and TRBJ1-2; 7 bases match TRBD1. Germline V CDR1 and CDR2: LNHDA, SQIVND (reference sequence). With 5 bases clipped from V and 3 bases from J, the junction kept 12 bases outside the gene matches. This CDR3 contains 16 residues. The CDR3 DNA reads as TGTGCCAGTAGTGCTGTCGACAGGGCCACGGACTATGGCTACACCTTC. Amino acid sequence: CASSAVDRATDYGYTF.

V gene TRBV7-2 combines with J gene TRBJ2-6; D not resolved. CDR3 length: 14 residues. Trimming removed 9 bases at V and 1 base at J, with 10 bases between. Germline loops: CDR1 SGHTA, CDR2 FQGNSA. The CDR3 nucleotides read TGTGCCAGTGAGCTGAATTCTGGGGCCAACGTCCTGACTTTC. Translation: CASELNSGANVLTF. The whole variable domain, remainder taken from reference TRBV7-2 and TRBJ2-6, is GAGVSQSPSNKVTEKGKDVELRCDPISGHTALYWYRQSLGQGLEFLIYFQGNSAPDKSGLPSDRFSAERTGGSVSTLTIQRTQQEDSAVYLCASELNSGANVLTFGAGSRLTVL.

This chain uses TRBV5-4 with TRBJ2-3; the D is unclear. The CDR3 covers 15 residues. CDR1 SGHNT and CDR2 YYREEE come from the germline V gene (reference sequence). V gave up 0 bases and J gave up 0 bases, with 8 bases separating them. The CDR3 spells CASSLGVASTDTQYF. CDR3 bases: TGTGCCAGCAGCTTGGGTGTGGCAAGCACAGATACGCAGTATTTT.

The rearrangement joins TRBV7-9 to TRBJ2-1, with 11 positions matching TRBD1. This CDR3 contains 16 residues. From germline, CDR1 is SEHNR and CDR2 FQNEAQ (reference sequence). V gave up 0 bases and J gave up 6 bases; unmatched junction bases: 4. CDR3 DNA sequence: TGTGCCAGCAGCTTAGCACCGGGACAGGGGGGCAATGAGCAGTTCTTC. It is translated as CASSLAPGQGGNEQFF.

The CDR3 protein is CASRVGGYNEQFF. The CDR3 DNA is TGTGCCAGCAGGGTAGGGGGCTACAATGAGCAGTTCTTC. This rearrangement joins TRBV25-1 to TRBJ2-1, with a weak D call TRBD1 (6 bases). CDR3 length equals 13 residues. V shed 6 bases and J shed 3 bases, with 9 bases lying between them. Germline V gene sequence: CDR1 MGHDK, CDR2 SYGVNS.

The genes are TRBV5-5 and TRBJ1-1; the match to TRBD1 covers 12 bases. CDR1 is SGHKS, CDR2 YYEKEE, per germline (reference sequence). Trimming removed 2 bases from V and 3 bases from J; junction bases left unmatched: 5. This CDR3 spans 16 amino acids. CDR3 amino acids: CASSFRDRGLYTEAFF. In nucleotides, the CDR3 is TGTGCCAGCAGCTTCCGGGACAGGGGGCTATACACTGAAGCTTTCTTT.

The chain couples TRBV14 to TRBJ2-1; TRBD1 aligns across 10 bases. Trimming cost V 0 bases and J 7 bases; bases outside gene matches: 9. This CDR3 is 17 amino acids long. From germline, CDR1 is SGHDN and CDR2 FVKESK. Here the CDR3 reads CASSQDAPWDRGNEQFF. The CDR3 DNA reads TGTGCCAGCAGCCAAGATGCACCTTGGGACAGGGGAAATGAGCAGTTCTTC.

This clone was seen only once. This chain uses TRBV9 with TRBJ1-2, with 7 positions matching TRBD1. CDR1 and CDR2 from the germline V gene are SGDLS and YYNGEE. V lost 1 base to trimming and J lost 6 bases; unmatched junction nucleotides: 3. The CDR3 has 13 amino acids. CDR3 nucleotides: TGTGCCAGCAGCGTAAGACAGGGAGATGGCTACACCTTC. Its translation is CASSVRQGDGYTF. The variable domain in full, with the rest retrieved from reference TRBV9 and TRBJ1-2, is DSGVTQTPKHLITATGQRVTLRCSPRSGDLSVYWYQQSLDQGLQFLIQYYNGEERAKGNILERFSAQQFPDLHSELNLSSLELGDSALYFCASSVRQGDGYTFGSGTRLTVV.

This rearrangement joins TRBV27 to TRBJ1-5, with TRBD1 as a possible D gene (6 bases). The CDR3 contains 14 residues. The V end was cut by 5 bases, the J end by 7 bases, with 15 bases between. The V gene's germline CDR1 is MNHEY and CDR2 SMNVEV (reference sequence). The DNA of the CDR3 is TGTGCCAGCAGTCATCCAGGGGCTGGGCAGCCCCAGCATTTT. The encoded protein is CASSHPGAGQPQHF.

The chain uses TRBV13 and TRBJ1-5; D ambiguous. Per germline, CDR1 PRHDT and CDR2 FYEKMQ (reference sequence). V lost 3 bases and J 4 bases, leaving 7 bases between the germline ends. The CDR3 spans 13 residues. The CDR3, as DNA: TGTGCCAGCAGCTTGAACAGAAATCAGCCCCAGCATTTT. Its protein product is CASSLNRNQPQHF.

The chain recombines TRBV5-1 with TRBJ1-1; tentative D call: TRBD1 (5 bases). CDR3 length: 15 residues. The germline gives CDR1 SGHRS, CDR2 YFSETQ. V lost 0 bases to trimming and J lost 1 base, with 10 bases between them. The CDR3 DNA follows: TGCGCCAGCAGCTTGGAGGGCGGGGGGAACACTGAAGCTTTCTTT. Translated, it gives CASSLEGGGNTEAFF. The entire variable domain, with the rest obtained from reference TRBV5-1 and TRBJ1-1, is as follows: KAGVTQTPRYLIKTRGQQVTLSCSPISGHRSVSWYQQTPGQGLQFLFEYFSETQRNKGNFPGRFSGRQFSNSRSEMNVSTLELGDSALYLCASSLEGGGNTEAFFGQGTRLTVV.

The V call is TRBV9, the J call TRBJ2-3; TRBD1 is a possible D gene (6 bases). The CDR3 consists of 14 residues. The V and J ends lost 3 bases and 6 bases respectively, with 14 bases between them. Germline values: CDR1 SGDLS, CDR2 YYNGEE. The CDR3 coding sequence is TGTGCCAGCAGCGCCGAGGGGGTGGGGGATACGCAGTATTTT. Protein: CASSAEGVGDTQYF.

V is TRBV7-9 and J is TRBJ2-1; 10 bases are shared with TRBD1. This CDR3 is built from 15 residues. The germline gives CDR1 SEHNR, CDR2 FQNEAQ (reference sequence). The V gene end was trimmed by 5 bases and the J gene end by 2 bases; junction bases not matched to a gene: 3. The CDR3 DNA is TGTGCCAGCAGCCGTGGACAGGGGGCCTACAATGAGCAGTTCTTC. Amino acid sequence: CASSRGQGAYNEQFF.

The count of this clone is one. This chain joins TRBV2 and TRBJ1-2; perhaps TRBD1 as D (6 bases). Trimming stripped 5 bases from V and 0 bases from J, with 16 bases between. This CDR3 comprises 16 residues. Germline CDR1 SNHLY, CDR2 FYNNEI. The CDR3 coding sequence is TGTGCCAGCAGTTTTATAACAGGGAGTCCTAACTATGGCTACACCTTC. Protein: CASSFITGSPNYGYTF.

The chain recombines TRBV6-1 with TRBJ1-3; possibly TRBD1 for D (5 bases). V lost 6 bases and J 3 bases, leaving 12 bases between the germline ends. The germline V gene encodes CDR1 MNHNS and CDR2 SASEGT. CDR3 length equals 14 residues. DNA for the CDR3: TGTGCCAGCAGGATCGCAGGGAATGGAAACACCATATATTTT. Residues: CASRIAGNGNTIYF.

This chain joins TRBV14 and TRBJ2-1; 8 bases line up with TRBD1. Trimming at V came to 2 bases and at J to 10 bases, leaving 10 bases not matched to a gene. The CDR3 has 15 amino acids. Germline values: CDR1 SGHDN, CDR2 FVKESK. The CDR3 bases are TGTGCCAGCAGCCAATTCGGGCAGGGGGCCTCCGAGCAGTTCTTC. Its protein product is CASSQFGQGASEQFF.

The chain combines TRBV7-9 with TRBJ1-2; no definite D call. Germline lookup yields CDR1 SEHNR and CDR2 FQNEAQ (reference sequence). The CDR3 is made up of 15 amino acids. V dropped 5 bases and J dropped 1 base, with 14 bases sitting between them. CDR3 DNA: TGTGCCAGCAGCCCCGACACCCAGGTTAACTATGGCTACACCTTC. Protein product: CASSPDTQVNYGYTF.